The next 17 T cell receptor beta chains were all read from a single sample in a study of shared clonotypes between healthy human individuals. CD8 cells classed as naive were CD45RO-negative and positively selected for CCR7, excluding terminally differentiated effector memory CD45RA+ cells. The repertoire was sequenced with immunoSEQ multiplex PCR; TCRdb's copy has only in-frame clones and lacks some. The sample holds about 820,000 clones, about 91% seen once. Sequencing used naive CD8+ T cells sorted from blood. The origin of the receptors is a man aged 30-40 years in good health.

V usage is TRBV30 and J usage is TRBJ2-1; the D is unclear. Germline V lookup: CDR1 GTSNPN, CDR2 SVGIG (reference sequence). The CDR3 contains 14 residues. V gave up 5 bases and J gave up 0 bases, with 11 bases separating them. The CDR3: CAWAGPPSYNEQFF. As DNA, the CDR3 is TGTGCCTGGGCAGGACCTCCCTCCTACAATGAGCAGTTCTTC.

With respect to this clone: A far larger clone is only one base removed, so a read error is likely. V and J are TRBV7-9 and TRBJ2-7; 11 nucleotides align to TRBD1. J lost 3 bases, V lost 6 bases, and 4 bases had no gene match. The CDR3 has 14 amino acids. Looked up from germline, CDR1 is SEHNR and CDR2 is FQNEAQ (reference sequence). In DNA, the CDR3 is TGTGCCAGCAGTACCGGGACAGGGGGCTACGAGCAGTACTTC. Encoded protein: CASSTGTGGYEQYF.

A note on this clone: Distinct nucleotide sequences in the sample also encode this CDR3. The chain has TRBV7-9 and TRBJ1-1, with 7 bases matching TRBD1. Germline loops: CDR1 SEHNR, CDR2 FQNEAQ (reference sequence). V lost 5 bases to trimming and J lost 6 bases; unmatched junction nucleotides: 6. This CDR3 comprises 13 residues. The CDR3 DNA reads as TGTGCCAGCAGCCAACAGGGGCTGGCTGAAGCTTTCTTT. Its translation: CASSQQGLAEAFF. The full variable domain, in which reference TRBV7-9 and TRBJ1-1 provide the parts outside the CDR3, is DTGVSQNPRHKITKRGQNVTFRCDPISEHNRLYWYRQTLGQGPEFLTYFQNEAQLEKSRLLSDRFSAERPKGSFSTLEIQRTEQGDSAMYLCASSQQGLAEAFFGQGTRLTVV.

A few counts support this clone. The rearrangement links TRBV16 to TRBJ1-2, with D possibly being TRBD1 (5 bases). Trimming shortened V by 1 base and J by 2 bases, and 14 bases separated the two germline ends. Germline V gives CDR1 KGHSY, CDR2 FQNENV. The CDR3 contains 16 residues. CDR3 DNA sequence: TGTGCCAGCAGCCAATGGATGGAGGGACTGAACTATGGCTACACCTTC. Translating it yields CASSQWMEGLNYGYTF.

This rearrangement joins TRBV7-2 to TRBJ2-5; either TRBD1 or TRBD2 may fit D (5 bases each). V lost 1 base to trimming and J lost 4 bases, with 10 bases between them. This CDR3 region has 14 residues. Germline values: CDR1 SGHTA, CDR2 FQGNSA. DNA for the CDR3: TGTGCCAGCAGCTTAGTTCCAGGGAGAGAGACCCAGTACTTC. Its protein is CASSLVPGRETQYF.

V and J are TRBV4-1 and TRBJ2-4, with 7 bases that match TRBD2. V was pared by 3 bases and J by 9 bases, with 17 bases of the junction left unmatched. Germline V gene sequence: CDR1 MGHRA, CDR2 YSYEKL. The CDR3 loop spans 17 amino acids. CDR3: CASSQSFSGSWGGIQYF. The CDR3 nucleotides read TGCGCCAGCAGCCAGTCTTTCTCCGGGTCGTGGGGGGGCATTCAGTACTTC.

The V call is TRBV7-9, the J call TRBJ2-3; D gene ambiguous. The V and J ends lost 5 bases and 0 bases respectively, with 12 bases between them. CDR1 and CDR2 from the germline V gene are SEHNR and FQNEAQ (reference sequence). The CDR3 runs to 15 residues. The CDR3 region has the DNA TGTGCCAGCAGCCAAATTGAGTCTAGCACAGATACGCAGTATTTT. Residues: CASSQIESSTDTQYF.

In its sample, this clone was seen once. The same CDR3 also results from other DNA sequences found in this sample. CDR3 DNA sequence: TGTGCCAGCAGTCCCACCTTGAACACCGGGGAGCTGTTTTTT. It is translated as CASSPTLNTGELFF. The chain employs TRBV28 and TRBJ2-2, with unresolved D. The CDR3 consists of 14 residues. V was clipped by 5 bases and J by 1 base, with 8 bases between them. CDR1 and CDR2 from the germline V gene are MDHEN and SYDVKM. Full variable domain (outside the CDR3, taken from reference TRBV28 and TRBJ2-2): DVKVTQSSRYLVKRTGEKVFLECVQDMDHENMFWYRQDPGLGLRLIYFSYDVKMKEKGDIPEGYSVSREKKERFSLILESASTNQTSMYLCASSPTLNTGELFFGEGSRLTVL.

The J gene is TRBJ2-1, the V gene TRBV15; TRBD2 matches 16 bases. Germline V gene lookup returns CDR1 LNHNV and CDR2 YYDKDF (reference sequence). The length of the CDR3 is 18 residues. The J segment lost 5 bases and the V segment lost 0 bases, leaving 4 bases of the junction unmatched. The CDR3 spells CATSREGLAGGTNNEQFF. In DNA form, the CDR3 reads TGTGCCACCAGCAGAGAGGGACTAGCGGGAGGGACGAACAATGAGCAGTTCTTC.

The chain uses TRBV11-2 and TRBJ2-1; 12 bases map to TRBD2. With V trimmed by 6 bases and J by 8 bases, 8 bases remained unmatched. Germline loops: CDR1 SGHAT, CDR2 FQNNGV. The CDR3 has 15 amino acids. CDR3 sequence: CASRPLAGGYYEQFF. The DNA of the CDR3 is TGTGCCAGCAGACCTCTAGCGGGAGGGTACTATGAGCAGTTCTTC.

This clone was detected only a few times. A much larger clone sits a single nucleotide away, making a read error possible. This same CDR3 is encoded by further DNA sequences in the sample. The chain has TRBV5-4 and TRBJ2-1; D not resolved. Between the trimmed V and J ends, which lost 0 bases and 0 bases, there was a span of 1 base. Germline values: CDR1 SGHNT, CDR2 YYREEE (reference sequence). The CDR3 spans 13 residues. CDR3 nucleotide sequence: TGTGCCAGCAGCTTGGCCTCCTACAATGAGCAGTTCTTC. Translation: CASSLASYNEQFF.

Of note for this clone: The identical CDR3 is also encoded by other nucleotide sequences in the sample. The chain has TRBV27 and TRBJ2-1; perhaps TRBD1 as D (5 bases). The CDR3 runs 12 residues. The germline V gene has CDR1 MNHEY and CDR2 SMNVEV (reference sequence). Trimming took off 0 bases at V and 10 bases at J, with 7 bases between the two ends. The CDR3 DNA follows: TGTGCCAGCAGTTTATCGGGGCGGGAGCAGTTCTTC. It is translated as CASSLSGREQFF.

The DNA of the CDR3 is TGTGCCAGTAGTCAACCGGGACAGGGATCAAATAGCAATCAGCCCCAGCATTTT. Translation gives CASSQPGQGSNSNQPQHF. The chain couples TRBV19 to TRBJ1-5; 9 bases align to TRBD1. Germline V CDR1 and CDR2: LNHDA, SQIVND (reference sequence). V was clipped by 5 bases and J by 0 bases; unmatched bases: 11. The CDR3 contains 18 residues.

This clone was seen only once. This chain uses TRBV18 with TRBJ2-7, with TRBD2 matching 11 bases. Trimming at V came to 3 bases and at J to 0 bases, leaving 1 base not matched to a gene. The germline V gene encodes CDR1 KGHSH and CDR2 LQKENI. The CDR3 is 15 amino acids. The CDR3 nucleotides are TGTGCCAGCTCACCTACTAGCGGGGGCTCCTACGAGCAGTACTTC. Translated: CASSPTSGGSYEQYF.

V usage is TRBV5-6 and J usage is TRBJ2-5, with D possibly called TRBD1 or TRBD2 (7 bases each). The CDR3 is 18 residues long. V was trimmed by 4 bases and J by 4 bases, leaving 26 bases between them. CDR1 is SGHDT and CDR2 is YYEEEE in the germline V gene. The CDR3, as DNA: TGTGCCAGCAGCCAAGAGGGGGCTCGCGGGAGAGTTGGAGAGACCCAGTACTTC. Its translation is CASSQEGARGRVGETQYF.

This chain joins TRBV12-5 and TRBJ2-2, with D hard to call. This CDR3 has 13 residues. In germline, CDR1 is LGHNT, CDR2 FRNRAP. The CDR3 DNA sequence: TGTGCAAGCTTTAATGATGGCACCGGGGAGCTGTTTTTT. Its translation is CASFNDGTGELFF. Full variable domain (outside the CDR3, taken from reference TRBV12-5 and TRBJ2-2): DARVTQTPRHKVTEMGQEVTMRCQPILGHNTVFWYRQTMMQGLELLAYFRNRAPLDDSGMPKDRFSAEMPDATLATLKIQPSEPRDSAVYFCASFNDGTGELFFGEGSRLTVL.

The rearrangement joins TRBV7-8 to TRBJ2-1; 11 bases match TRBD1. This CDR3 is built from 17 residues. Germline CDR1 SGHVS, CDR2 FQNEAQ. V was clipped by 5 bases and J by 8 bases; unmatched bases: 14. The CDR3 bases are TGTGCCAGCAGCCAAGCGTCGAGGACAGGGGGCAGGGATGAGCAGTTCTTC. Its protein product is CASSQASRTGGRDEQFF.